These 29 T cell receptor beta chains were sequenced from one sample in a study of cytomegalovirus exposure and HLA in healthy donors. Generated by immunoSEQ multiplex PCR, the TCRdb table keeps only in-frame clones and is missing some. The table has about 190,000 clones, approximately 88% seen once; the top ten hold more than 6.5%. The sample was PBMCs. The receptors here all came from a man younger than 30 in good health and CMV-seropositive.

The rearrangement links TRBV27 to TRBJ1-4; no clear D gene. This CDR3 has 14 residues. CDR1 is MNHEY and CDR2 is SMNVEV in the germline V gene (reference sequence). V gave up 3 bases and J gave up 7 bases, with 12 bases separating them. As DNA, the CDR3 is TGTGCCAGCAGTTTGTCGGGGAGAGGTGAAAAACTGTTTTTT. Its protein product is CASSLSGRGEKLFF.

This clone was found a few times. The J gene is TRBJ2-5, the V gene TRBV11-2; 8 nucleotides line up with TRBD2. V trimming: 4 bases; J trimming: 9 bases; junction bases outside the gene matches: 1. The germline V gene has CDR1 SGHAT and CDR2 FQNNGV. The CDR3 length is 11 residues. This CDR3 reads CASSYGGAQYF. DNA of the CDR3: TGTGCCAGCAGCTACGGGGGGGCCCAGTACTTC.

This clone appeared a single time. The chain joins TRBV19 to TRBJ1-5; tentative D call: TRBD1 (5 bases). Germline CDR1 LNHDA, CDR2 SQIVND (reference sequence). The CDR3 is 13 residues long. Trimming pared 6 bases from V and 10 bases from J, leaving 16 bases between. This CDR3 reads CASSLTEILPQHF. DNA for the CDR3: TGTGCCAGTAGCTTGACAGAGATTTTACCCCAGCATTTT.

The gene calls are TRBV6-6 and TRBJ1-4; 8 bases fit TRBD1. Germline CDR1 and CDR2: MNHNY and SVGAGI (reference sequence). The CDR3 has 14 residues. The V gene end was trimmed by 6 bases and the J gene end by 1 base; junction bases not matched to a gene: 1. CDR3 in DNA: TGTGCCAGCAGAGACAGGGGAACTAATGAAAAACTGTTTTTT. It codes for CASRDRGTNEKLFF.

V gene TRBV6-1 combines with J gene TRBJ2-7, with 9 bases matching TRBD2. Germline CDR1 is MNHNS and CDR2 is SASEGT. The CDR3 runs to 13 residues. Germline trimming cut 6 bases from V and 3 bases from J; bases unmatched to any gene: 3. The DNA of the CDR3 is TGTGCCAGCAGGGCTAGCGGGATCTACGAGCAGTACTTC. This encodes CASRASGIYEQYF.

The rearrangement links TRBV9 to TRBJ2-1; D is possibly TRBD2 (5 bases). V was pared by 9 bases and J by 1 base, with 35 bases between. In germline, CDR1 is SGDLS, CDR2 YYNGEE. The CDR3 spans 21 residues. The CDR3 is CANIESKDSYLDRLSYNEQFF. The CDR3 region has the DNA TGTGCCAACATCGAGAGTAAGGACTCATACCTAGACCGTTTGTCCTACAATGAGCAGTTCTTC.

This chain uses TRBV28 with TRBJ2-3; 10 bases align to TRBD2. Germline assignment: CDR1 MDHEN and CDR2 SYDVKM. The CDR3 covers 17 residues. V dropped 3 bases and J dropped 4; count of bases not matched to a gene: 10. For the CDR3, the DNA is TGTGCCAGCAGTTTCCCTCTAAGCGGGAGGGCCGCAGATACGCAGTATTTT. It translates to CASSFPLSGRAADTQYF.

The chain has TRBV28 and TRBJ2-7, with 15 bases fitting TRBD2. V was clipped by 4 bases and J by 7 bases; unmatched bases: 5. Germline values: CDR1 MDHEN, CDR2 SYDVKM. CDR3 length equals 15 residues. DNA for the CDR3: TGTGCCAGCAGTTCCCCGGGACTAGCGGGGGGAGAGCAGTACTTC. Protein product: CASSSPGLAGGEQYF.

The rearrangement joins TRBV9 to TRBJ2-1; 7 bases are shared with TRBD1. V lost 2 bases to trimming and J lost 2 bases; unmatched junction nucleotides: 10. This CDR3 comprises 17 residues. Per the germline V gene, CDR1 is SGDLS and CDR2 is YYNGEE. This CDR3 is CASSVMVGQAPYNEQFF. CDR3 nucleotide sequence: TGTGCCAGCAGCGTGATGGTAGGACAGGCGCCCTACAATGAGCAGTTCTTC.

The chain carries TRBV7-2 and TRBJ2-7; D not resolved. The CDR3 totals 15 residues. V lost 1 base and J 2 bases, leaving 12 bases between the germline ends. Germline V gives CDR1 SGHTA, CDR2 FQGNSA. The CDR3 DNA sequence: TGTGCCAGCAGCTTAGACAGTGGGCAACCCTACGAGCAGTACTTC. Translating gives CASSLDSGQPYEQYF.

The V call is TRBV15, the J call TRBJ2-7; TRBD2 agrees at 7 bases. Trimming cost V 3 bases and J 2 bases; bases outside gene matches: 10. Per the germline V gene, CDR1 is LNHNV and CDR2 is YYDKDF (reference sequence). This CDR3 has 16 residues. CDR3 protein: CATSRGGGDAAYEQYF. In DNA, the CDR3 is TGTGCCACCAGCAGGGGCGGGGGAGACGCCGCCTACGAGCAGTACTTC.

The J gene is TRBJ2-7, the V gene TRBV5-6; the D gene is possibly TRBD2 (6 bases). The CDR3 is 13 residues long. V dropped 4 bases and J dropped 0 bases, with 8 bases sitting between them. Per germline, CDR1 SGHDT and CDR2 YYEEEE. CDR3 DNA sequence: TGTGCCAGCAGCACCGGGAGCTCCTACGAGCAGTACTTC. Translating gives CASSTGSSYEQYF.

As concerns this clone: Within the sample, other DNA sequences also encode this same CDR3. The chain recombines TRBV29-1 with TRBJ2-3; 9 nucleotides align to TRBD1. Germline V gene data show CDR1 as SQVTM and CDR2 as ANQGSEA. CDR3 length: 13 amino acids. Unmatched junction bases numbered 3, after V lost 5 bases and J lost 3 bases. Here the CDR3 DNA reads TGCAGCGTTAGACAGGGGGGGACAGATACGCAGTATTTT. Protein sequence: CSVRQGGTDTQYF.

The chain recombines TRBV18 with TRBJ2-2; no clear D gene. V was pared by 3 bases and J by 3 bases, with 11 bases between. Germline CDR1 is KGHSH and CDR2 is LQKENI. This CDR3 contains 15 residues. The CDR3 here is CASSPADTHTGELFF. The CDR3 coding sequence is TGTGCCAGCTCACCGGCAGACACGCACACCGGGGAGCTGTTTTTT.

The chain uses TRBV6-1 and TRBJ1-2; D gene ambiguous. CDR1 MNHNS and CDR2 SASEGT come from the germline V gene. Trimming cost V 5 bases and J 5 bases, with 15 bases left between them. The CDR3 runs 14 residues. CDR3 DNA: TGTGCCAGCAGTCCGTTGCGGAGAGGTTATGGCTACACCTTC. Translating it yields CASSPLRRGYGYTF.

The J gene is TRBJ2-1, the V gene TRBV29-1, with 9 bases matching TRBD1. CDR1 and CDR2 from the germline V gene are SQVTM and ANQGSEA. This CDR3 has 18 residues. J was trimmed by 8 bases and V by 4 bases; bases with no gene match: 21. For the CDR3, the DNA is TGCAGCGTTGGAGGGGAAAATTCGGACAGGGGAAAGAGCGATGAGCAGTTCTTC. It codes for CSVGGENSDRGKSDEQFF.

This chain uses TRBV6-5 with TRBJ1-2; possibly TRBD1 for D (6 bases). Germline values: CDR1 MNHEY, CDR2 SVGAGI. V lost 4 bases and J 5 bases, leaving 17 bases between the germline ends. The CDR3 is 15 amino acids. CDR3 nucleotide sequence: TGTGCCAGCAGTTTCCGGCGAACAGGGCTGTATGGCTACACCTTC. It yields the protein CASSFRRTGLYGYTF.

The rearrangement links TRBV6-4 to TRBJ2-1, with 8 bases fitting TRBD1. The CDR3 is made up of 15 amino acids. The germline gives CDR1 MRHNA, CDR2 SNTAGT. V was clipped by 5 bases and J by 1 base; unmatched bases: 4. CDR3 protein: CASSPGGSSYNEQFF. For the CDR3, the DNA is TGTGCCAGCAGTCCAGGGGGCAGTTCCTACAATGAGCAGTTCTTC.

The chain links TRBV30 to TRBJ2-7, with D perhaps TRBD1 (6 bases). CDR3 length equals 14 residues. Germline V gene lookup returns CDR1 GTSNPN and CDR2 SVGIG (reference sequence). The V gene lost 4 bases and the J gene lost 3 bases, with 16 bases spanning the gap. CDR3 region: CAWTHGQNNYEQYF. The CDR3 DNA is TGTGCCTGGACCCACGGACAGAACAACTACGAGCAGTACTTC.

The chain links TRBV29-1 to TRBJ2-5; D may be TRBD1 (6 bases). Between the trimmed V and J ends, which lost 8 bases and 2 bases, there was a span of 15 bases. Germline V gene sequence: CDR1 SQVTM, CDR2 ANQGSEA. The CDR3 runs 13 residues. This CDR3 is CSSKSGTQETQYF. The DNA for the CDR3 is TGCAGCTCTAAGTCCGGGACACAAGAGACCCAGTACTTC.

In this sample, this clone turned up a few times. The genes are TRBV5-3 and TRBJ2-2, with D perhaps TRBD1 (6 bases). TRBV5-3 belongs to the ORF category, with a function that is uncertain. Trimming cost V 2 bases and J 4 bases, with 9 bases left between them. This CDR3 is 14 amino acids long. The CDR3 here is CARSLRQVTGELFF. CDR3 DNA sequence: TGTGCCAGAAGCTTACGACAGGTCACCGGGGAGCTGTTTTTT.

CDR3 loop: CASSPREGWQPQHF. The CDR3 DNA reads TGTGCCAGCAGTCCCCGGGAGGGATGGCAGCCCCAGCATTTT. J is TRBJ1-5 and V is TRBV28; D gene ambiguous. Trimming removed 5 bases from V and 7 bases from J, with 15 bases in between. The CDR3 covers 14 residues. From germline, CDR1 is MDHEN and CDR2 SYDVKM. Full variable domain (remainder filled in from reference TRBV28 and TRBJ1-5): DVKVTQSSRYLVKRTGEKVFLECVQDMDHENMFWYRQDPGLGLRLIYFSYDVKMKEKGDIPEGYSVSREKKERFSLILESASTNQTSMYLCASSPREGWQPQHFGDGTRLSIL.

The V and J genes are TRBV4-3 and TRBJ2-7; 9 bases are shared with TRBD2. V gave up 0 bases and J gave up 0 bases; unmatched junction bases: 3. Germline lookup yields CDR1 LGHNA and CDR2 YSLEER. This CDR3 has 16 amino acids. The CDR3 here is CASSQERREGSYEQYF. CDR3 DNA: TGCGCCAGCAGCCAAGAGAGGCGGGAGGGCTCCTACGAGCAGTACTTC.

V and J are TRBV11-2 and TRBJ2-3; D remains ambiguous. The CDR3 runs 14 residues. Between the trimmed V and J ends, which lost 1 base and 4 bases, there was a span of 9 bases. Germline V gene sequence: CDR1 SGHAT, CDR2 FQNNGV. CDR3 region: CASSLGPASDTQYF. In DNA, the CDR3 is TGTGCCAGCAGCTTAGGGCCTGCCTCAGATACGCAGTATTTT.

This clone was recorded only once. The chain couples TRBV13 to TRBJ2-1; tentative D call: TRBD2 (6 bases). Germline V gene data show CDR1 as PRHDT and CDR2 as FYEKMQ (reference sequence). The CDR3 has 16 residues. Trimming stripped 5 bases from V and 5 bases from J, with 19 bases between. The CDR3 nucleotides read TGTGCCAGCAGCGTAAAAGGGGACTGGATACACAATGAGCAGTTCTTC. This codes for CASSVKGDWIHNEQFF. Drawing the rest from reference TRBV13 and TRBJ2-1, the complete variable domain is AAGVIQSPRHLIKEKRETATLKCYPIPRHDTVYWYQQGPGQDPQFLISFYEKMQSDKGSIPDRFSAQQFSDYHSELNMSSLELGDSALYFCASSVKGDWIHNEQFFGPGTRLTVL.

The V and J genes are TRBV6-1 and TRBJ1-4, with D possibly TRBD1 on 5 matching bases. The germline gives CDR1 MNHNS, CDR2 SASEGT. This CDR3 has 13 residues. The V end was cut by 10 bases, the J end by 4 bases, with 13 bases between. In DNA, the CDR3 is TGTGCCACAGGGTATTCTGATAATGAAAAACTGTTTTTT. Protein sequence: CATGYSDNEKLFF.

This chain connects TRBV19 to TRBJ1-1; D possibly corresponds to TRBD1 (6 bases). The CDR3 loop spans 15 amino acids. V was pared by 5 bases and J by 3 bases, with 16 bases between. Germline V gene sequence: CDR1 LNHDA, CDR2 SQIVND (reference sequence). CDR3 amino acids: CASSPPRGKDTEAFF. The CDR3 region has the DNA TGTGCCAGTAGTCCTCCTAGGGGGAAGGACACTGAAGCTTTCTTT.

The CDR3 sequence is CASTVLPNTGELFF. CDR3 nucleotides: TGTGCCAGCACCGTACTGCCGAACACCGGGGAGCTGTTTTTT. The chain has TRBV2 and TRBJ2-2; D remains ambiguous. Trimming left V 7 bases short and J 0 bases short, with 9 bases between. This CDR3 has 14 amino acids. CDR1 SNHLY and CDR2 FYNNEI come from the germline V gene.

The CDR3 here is CASTSTRVLPYNEQFF. As DNA, the CDR3 is TGTGCCAGCACTAGTACCAGGGTCCTACCCTACAATGAGCAGTTCTTC. V gene TRBV28 combines with J gene TRBJ2-1; the D gene is possibly TRBD1 (5 bases). Trimming removed 7 bases at V and 2 bases at J, with 18 bases between. CDR1 is MDHEN, CDR2 SYDVKM, per germline. This CDR3 region has 16 residues.